This passage covers 6 T cell receptor beta chains from one sample sequenced in a study of CD8 T cells in Susac syndrome. RNA was extracted with the RNeasy kit, and a quantity of roughly 0.45 to 1 ug was reverse transcribed using random hexamers. Via MiXCR, TCRdb re-called the immunoSEQ multiplex PCR reads, giving one row per CDR3 protein. Here the sample spans about 240,000 distinct CDR3 sequences, 90% to 96% being singletons. The specimen was CD4+ T cells from PBMCs. The receptor set was obtained from a human donor with Susac syndrome.

The V gene is TRBV4-1, the J gene TRBJ2-5; D uncertain. V lost 3 bases to trimming and J lost 1 base, with 15 bases between them. Germline lookup yields CDR1 MGHRA and CDR2 YSYEKL. This CDR3 is built from 16 residues. The CDR3 DNA sequence: TGCGCCAGCAGCCACGGGCCCGGACGGAGCCAAGAGACCCAGTACTTC. It encodes CASSHGPGRSQETQYF.

This rearrangement joins TRBV14 to TRBJ2-4, with 7 bases identical to TRBD2. The germline V gene has CDR1 SGHDN and CDR2 FVKESK. The junction had 6 bases not matched to a gene; V was cut back by 4 bases and J by 9 bases. CDR3 length: 13 residues. CDR3 sequence (DNA): TGTGCCAGCAGCCTTGGACTAGGCGTCATTCAGTACTTC. Amino acid sequence: CASSLGLGVIQYF.

The chain's CDR3 is CASSRQVGTEAFF. As DNA, the CDR3 is TGTGCCAGCAGCCGACAGGTGGGCACTGAAGCTTTCTTT. The V and J genes are TRBV7-3 and TRBJ1-1, with a weak D call TRBD1 (6 bases). The V gene's germline CDR1 is SGHTA and CDR2 FQGTGA. Trimming pared 5 bases from V and 4 bases from J, leaving 11 bases between. The CDR3 loop spans 13 amino acids.

The rearrangement joins TRBV13 to TRBJ2-7; 9 bases match TRBD2. Germline CDR1 is PRHDT and CDR2 is FYEKMQ (reference sequence). V was clipped by 5 bases and J by 0 bases; unmatched bases: 11. This CDR3 has 17 amino acids. The CDR3 DNA sequence: TGTGCCAGCAGCAACTCAACTTGGCGGGAGGGCTCCTACGAGCAGTACTTC. It specifies CASSNSTWREGSYEQYF.

The rearrangement links TRBV3-1 to TRBJ2-5; D is undetermined. In germline, CDR1 is LGHDT, CDR2 YNNKEL (reference sequence). The V end was cut by 4 bases, the J end by 5 bases, with 14 bases between. The CDR3 consists of 14 residues. CDR3 loop: CASSRIRAMETQYF. In nucleotides, the CDR3 is TGTGCCAGCAGCCGAATAAGGGCCATGGAGACCCAGTACTTC.

The CDR3 reads CATRDREWGNEQFF. DNA of the CDR3: TGTGCCACAAGGGACAGGGAATGGGGAAATGAGCAGTTCTTC. The rearrangement links TRBV24-1 to TRBJ2-1; 9 bases line up with TRBD1. This CDR3 is 14 amino acids long. V lost 10 bases, J lost 7 bases, and 10 bases stayed unmatched. Per germline, CDR1 KGHDR and CDR2 SFDVKD.